The rows below give T cell receptor beta chains drawn from one sample of a study of shared clonotypes between healthy human individuals. Generated by immunoSEQ multiplex PCR, the TCRdb table keeps only in-frame clones and is missing some. The sample comprises roughly 1 million clones, under 80% of which are singletons, and about 1.5% rests with the top ten. The specimen sequenced was memory CD4+ T cells sorted from blood. The receptors were sampled from a young man in good health. The CDR3 runs from the conserved cysteine through the conserved F or W. D genes are given only for firm matches. Size tells how often a clone was seen (once, few, many) or the class of an expanded clone, and some rows leave it out.

j_call	clone_size	d_call	v_call	cdr3_nt	cdr3_aa
TRBJ1-5	few	NA	TRBV28	TGTGCCAGCAGTTTATTCGGTCTGGGAAATCAGCCCCAGCATTTT	CASSLFGLGNQPQHF
TRBJ1-1	few	TRBD1	TRBV30	TGTGCCTGGAGTGTCGGTGACAGGGCATACACTGAAGCTTTCTTT	CAWSVGDRAYTEAFF
TRBJ1-4	NA	TRBD1	TRBV28	TGTGCCAGCAGTCGACAGGGGGCGGATGAAAAACTGTTTTTT	CASSRQGADEKLFF
TRBJ2-3	few	NA	TRBV5-1	TGCGCCAGCAGCTCTGAGGGGGGGAGCACAGATACGCAGTATTTT	CASSSEGGSTDTQYF
TRBJ1-3	once	NA	TRBV6-6	TGTGCCAGCAACTCCCCCCAGGTTGGAGGCACCATATATTTT	CASNSPQVGGTIYF
TRBJ2-7	NA	NA	TRBV28	TGTGCCAGCAGTTCTAGATCCTACGAGCAGTACTTC	CASSSRSYEQYF
TRBJ2-3	once	NA	TRBV5-4	TGTGCCAGCAGCTCGGGATCAGATACGCAGTATTTT	CASSSGSDTQYF
TRBJ2-5	many	TRBD2	TRBV7-2	TGTGCCAGCAGCTTAGGGCTAGCGGGGTCAGGGGAGACCCAGTACTTC	CASSLGLAGSGETQYF
TRBJ1-3	once	NA	TRBV15	TGTGCCACCAGCAGAGGCGCAATTGGAAACACCATATATTTT	CATSRGAIGNTIYF
TRBJ1-5	NA	TRBD1	TRBV14	TGTGCCAGCAGCCCCGGACAGGCCCAGCCCCAGCATTTT	CASSPGQAQPQHF
TRBJ1-2	NA	TRBD1	TRBV6-1	TGTGCCAGCAGTTCTCTCCCGCAGGGGGCGGGCGGCTACACCTTC	CASSSLPQGAGGYTF